This T cell receptor (beta chain) was retrieved from a study of technical replicates of blood from a handful of donors. Germline lookup yields CDR1 LGHNA and CDR2 YSLEER. This CDR3 contains 14 residues. V gave up 4 bases and J gave up 7 bases; unmatched junction bases: 8. The table came from immunoSEQ multiplex PCR; TCRdb's copy has only in-frame clones and leaves some out. The sample holds some 70,000 clones, 85% to 90% seen once. The sequence came from a human donor in good health. Some clones in this sample may be carry-over from other donors' samples. V and J are TRBV4-3 and TRBJ1-1, with 8 bases that match TRBD1. Sequenced material: PBMCs. The CDR3 sequence: CASSRAQGAGEAFF. DNA of the CDR3: TGCGCCAGCAGCCGAGCTCAGGGGGCTGGTGAAGCTTTCTTT.